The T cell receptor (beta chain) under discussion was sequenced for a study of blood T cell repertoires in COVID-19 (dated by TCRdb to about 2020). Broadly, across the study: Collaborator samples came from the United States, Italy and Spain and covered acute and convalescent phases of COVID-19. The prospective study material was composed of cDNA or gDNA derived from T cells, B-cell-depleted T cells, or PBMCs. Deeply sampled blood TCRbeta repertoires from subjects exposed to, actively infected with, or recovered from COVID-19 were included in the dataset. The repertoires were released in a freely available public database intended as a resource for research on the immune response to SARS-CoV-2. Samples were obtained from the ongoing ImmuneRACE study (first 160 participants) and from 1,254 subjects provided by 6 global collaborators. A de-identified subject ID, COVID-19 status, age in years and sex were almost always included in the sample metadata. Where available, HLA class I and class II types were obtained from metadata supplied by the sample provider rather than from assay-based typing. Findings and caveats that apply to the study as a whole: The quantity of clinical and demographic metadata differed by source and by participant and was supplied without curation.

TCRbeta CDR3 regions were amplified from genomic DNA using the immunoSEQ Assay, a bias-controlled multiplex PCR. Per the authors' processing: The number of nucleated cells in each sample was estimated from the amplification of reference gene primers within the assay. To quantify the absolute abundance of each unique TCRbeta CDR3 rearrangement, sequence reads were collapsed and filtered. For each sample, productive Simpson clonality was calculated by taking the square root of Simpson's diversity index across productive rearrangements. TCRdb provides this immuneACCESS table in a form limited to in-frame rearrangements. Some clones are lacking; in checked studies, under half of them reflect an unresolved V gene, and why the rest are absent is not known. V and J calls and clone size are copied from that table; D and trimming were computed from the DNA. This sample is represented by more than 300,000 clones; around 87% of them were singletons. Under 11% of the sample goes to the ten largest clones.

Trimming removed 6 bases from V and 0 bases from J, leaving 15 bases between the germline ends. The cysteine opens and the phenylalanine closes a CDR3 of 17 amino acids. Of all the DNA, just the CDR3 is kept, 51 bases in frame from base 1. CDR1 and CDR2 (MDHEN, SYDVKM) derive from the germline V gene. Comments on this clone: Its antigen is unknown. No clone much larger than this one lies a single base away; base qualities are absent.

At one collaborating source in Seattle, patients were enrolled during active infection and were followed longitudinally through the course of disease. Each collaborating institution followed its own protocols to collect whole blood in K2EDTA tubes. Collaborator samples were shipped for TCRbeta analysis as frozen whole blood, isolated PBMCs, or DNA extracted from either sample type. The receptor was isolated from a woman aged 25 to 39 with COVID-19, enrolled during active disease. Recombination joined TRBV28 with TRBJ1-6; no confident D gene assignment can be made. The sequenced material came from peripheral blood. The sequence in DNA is TGTGCCAGCAGCCCGGACGGAGGGTCCTCCTATAATTCACCCCTCCACTTT. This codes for CASSPDGGSSYNSPLHF.